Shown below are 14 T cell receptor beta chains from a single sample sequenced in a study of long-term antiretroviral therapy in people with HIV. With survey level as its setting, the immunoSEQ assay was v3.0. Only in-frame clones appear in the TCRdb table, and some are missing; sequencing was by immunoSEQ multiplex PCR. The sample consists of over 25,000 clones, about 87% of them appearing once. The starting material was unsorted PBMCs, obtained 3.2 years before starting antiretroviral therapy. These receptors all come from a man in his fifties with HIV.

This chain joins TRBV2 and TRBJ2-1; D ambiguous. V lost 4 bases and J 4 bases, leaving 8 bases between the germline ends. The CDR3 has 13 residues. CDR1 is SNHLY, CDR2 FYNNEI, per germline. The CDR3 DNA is TGTGCCAGCAGTGCTTACACGTACAATGAGCAGTTCTTC. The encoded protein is CASSAYTYNEQFF. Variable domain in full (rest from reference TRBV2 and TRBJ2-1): EPEVTQTPSHQVTQMGQEVILRCVPISNHLYFYWYRQILGQKVEFLVSFYNNEISEKSEIFDDQFSVERPDGSNFTLKIRSTKLEDSAMYFCASSAYTYNEQFFGPGTRLTVL.

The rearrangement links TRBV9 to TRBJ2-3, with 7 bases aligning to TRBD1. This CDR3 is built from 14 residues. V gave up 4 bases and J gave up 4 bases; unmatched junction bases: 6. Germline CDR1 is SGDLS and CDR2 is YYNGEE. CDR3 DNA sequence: TGTGCCAGCAGCACCACAGGGGTTTCAGATACGCAGTATTTT. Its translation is CASSTTGVSDTQYF.

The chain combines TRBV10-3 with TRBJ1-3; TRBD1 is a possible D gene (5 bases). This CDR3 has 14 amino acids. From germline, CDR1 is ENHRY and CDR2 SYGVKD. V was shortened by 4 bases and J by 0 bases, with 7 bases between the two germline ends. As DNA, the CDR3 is TGTGCCATCAGTGGAGACAGCTCTGGAAACACCATATATTTT. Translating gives CAISGDSSGNTIYF.

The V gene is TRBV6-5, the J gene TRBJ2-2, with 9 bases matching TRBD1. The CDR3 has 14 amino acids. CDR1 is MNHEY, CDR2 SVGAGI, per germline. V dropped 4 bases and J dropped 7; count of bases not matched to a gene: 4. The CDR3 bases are TGTGCCAGCAGTTTGGGACAGGGAGTCGGGGAGCTGTTTTTT. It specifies CASSLGQGVGELFF.

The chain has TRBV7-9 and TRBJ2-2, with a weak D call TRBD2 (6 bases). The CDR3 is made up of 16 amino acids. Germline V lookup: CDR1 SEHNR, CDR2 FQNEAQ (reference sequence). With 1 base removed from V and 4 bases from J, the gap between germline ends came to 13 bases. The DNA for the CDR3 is TGTGCCAGCAGCTTAGTAGCAGGAGGGTCCACCGGGGAGCTGTTTTTT. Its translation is CASSLVAGGSTGELFF.

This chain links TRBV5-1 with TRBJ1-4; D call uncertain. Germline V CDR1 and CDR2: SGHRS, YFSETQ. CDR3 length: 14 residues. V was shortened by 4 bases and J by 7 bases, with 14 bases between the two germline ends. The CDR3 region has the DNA TGCGCCAGCAGCCGCGAGGGCGGTAGTGAAAAACTGTTTTTT. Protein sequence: CASSREGGSEKLFF. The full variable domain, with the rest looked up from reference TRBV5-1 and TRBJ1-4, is KAGVTQTPRYLIKTRGQQVTLSCSPISGHRSVSWYQQTPGQGLQFLFEYFSETQRNKGNFPGRFSGRQFSNSRSEMNVSTLELGDSALYLCASSREGGSEKLFFGSGTQLSVL.

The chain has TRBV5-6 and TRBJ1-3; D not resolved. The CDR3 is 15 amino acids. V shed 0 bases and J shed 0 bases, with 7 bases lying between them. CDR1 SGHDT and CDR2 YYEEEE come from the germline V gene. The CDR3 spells CASSLGASSGNTIYF. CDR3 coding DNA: TGTGCCAGCAGCTTGGGAGCCTCCTCTGGAAACACCATATATTTT.

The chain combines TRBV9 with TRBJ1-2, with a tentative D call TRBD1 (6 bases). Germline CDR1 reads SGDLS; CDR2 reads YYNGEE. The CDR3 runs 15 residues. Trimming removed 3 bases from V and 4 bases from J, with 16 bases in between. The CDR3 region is CASSGDRLPFYGYTF. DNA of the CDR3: TGTGCCAGCAGCGGAGACAGGTTGCCGTTCTATGGCTACACCTTC.

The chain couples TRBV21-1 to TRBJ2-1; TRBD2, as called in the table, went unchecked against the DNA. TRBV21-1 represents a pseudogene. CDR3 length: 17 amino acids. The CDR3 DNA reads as TGTGCCAGCAGCAAAGATGGTAGCGGGAGCCGCTTCAATGAGCAGTTCTTC. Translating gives CASSKDGSGSRFNEQFF.

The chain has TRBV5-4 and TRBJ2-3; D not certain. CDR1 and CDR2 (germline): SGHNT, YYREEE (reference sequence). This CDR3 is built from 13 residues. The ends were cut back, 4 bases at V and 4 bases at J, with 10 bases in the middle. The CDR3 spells CASSMVPADTQYF. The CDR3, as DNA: TGTGCCAGCAGCATGGTTCCCGCAGATACGCAGTATTTT.

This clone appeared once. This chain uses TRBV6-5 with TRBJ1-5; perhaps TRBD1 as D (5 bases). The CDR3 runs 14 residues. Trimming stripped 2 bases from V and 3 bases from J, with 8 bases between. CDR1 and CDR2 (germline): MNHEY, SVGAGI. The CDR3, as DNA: TGTGCCAGCAGTTACGGGGGGGACAATCAGCCCCAGCATTTT. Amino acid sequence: CASSYGGDNQPQHF.

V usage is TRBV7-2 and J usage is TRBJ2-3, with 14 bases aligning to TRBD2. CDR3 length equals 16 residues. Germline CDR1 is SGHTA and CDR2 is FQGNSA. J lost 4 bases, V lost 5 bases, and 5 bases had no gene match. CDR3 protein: CASSKTSGGAADTQYF. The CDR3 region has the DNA TGTGCCAGCAGCAAGACTAGCGGGGGGGCAGCAGATACGCAGTATTTT.

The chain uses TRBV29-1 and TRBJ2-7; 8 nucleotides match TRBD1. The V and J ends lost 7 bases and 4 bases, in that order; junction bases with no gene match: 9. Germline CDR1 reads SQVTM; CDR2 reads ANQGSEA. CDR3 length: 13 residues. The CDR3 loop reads CSGRTGFGYEQYF. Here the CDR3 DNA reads TGCAGCGGGAGGACAGGGTTTGGTTACGAGCAGTACTTC.

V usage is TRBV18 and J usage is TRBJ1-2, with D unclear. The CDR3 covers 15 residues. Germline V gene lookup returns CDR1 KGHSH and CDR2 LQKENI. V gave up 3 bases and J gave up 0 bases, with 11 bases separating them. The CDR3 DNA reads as TGTGCCAGCTCACCGGCCTTACTGGCTAACTATGGCTACACCTTC. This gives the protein CASSPALLANYGYTF.